This T cell receptor beta chain was recovered during a study of regulatory T cells. CDR1 is SGHAT, CDR2 FQNNGV, per germline. This CDR3 contains 13 residues. Trimming removed 2 bases from V and 7 bases from J, with 6 bases in between. Autoimmunity was present in every CD3G-deficient patient, worse in two. Amplification used 52 TRBV primers and 13 TRBJ primers. Sequencing used immunoSEQ multiplex PCR; TCRdb keeps in-frame clones, though not all of them. This repertoire shows some 10,000 clones, about 80% found once; its top ten account for 10% to 13%. V is TRBV11-2 and J is TRBJ1-6, with D unresolved. The sequenced sample consisted of CD8+ T cells sorted from blood. The receptor's source is a person under 35 with CD3G deficiency. In DNA form, the CDR3 reads TGTGCCAGCAGCTTATACCGCAATTCACCCCTCCACTTT. Translating gives CASSLYRNSPLHF. The full variable domain, its missing parts supplied by reference TRBV11-2 and TRBJ1-6, is EAGVAQSPRYKIIEKRQSVAFWCNPISGHATLYWYQQILGQGPKLLIQFQNNGVVDDSQLPKDRFSAERLKGVDSTLKIQPAKLEDSAVYLCASSLYRNSPLHFGNGTRLTVT.